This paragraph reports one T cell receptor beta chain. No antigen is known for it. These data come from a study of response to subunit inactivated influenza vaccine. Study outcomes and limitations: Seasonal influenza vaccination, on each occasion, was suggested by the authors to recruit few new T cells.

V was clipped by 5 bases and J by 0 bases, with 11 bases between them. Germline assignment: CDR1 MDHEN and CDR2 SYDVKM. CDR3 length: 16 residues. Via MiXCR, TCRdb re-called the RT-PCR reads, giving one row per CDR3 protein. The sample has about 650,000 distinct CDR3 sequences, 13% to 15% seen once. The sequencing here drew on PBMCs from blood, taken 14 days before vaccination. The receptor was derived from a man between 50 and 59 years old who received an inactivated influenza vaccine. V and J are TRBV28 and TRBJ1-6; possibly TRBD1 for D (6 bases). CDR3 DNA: TGTGCCAGCAGTCCGGACAGTTACTCCTATAATTCACCCCTCCACTTT. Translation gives CASSPDSYSYNSPLHF.